The 24 T cell receptor beta chains presented below share a single source sample, sequenced in a study of shared clonotypes between healthy human individuals. Naive CD8 cells comprised CD45RO-negative, CCR7-positively selected cells, excluding terminally differentiated effector memory CD45RA+ cells. The protocol was immunoSEQ multiplex PCR, while the TCRdb copy is restricted to in-frame clones and leaves out a portion. Altogether roughly 770,000 clones are present, approximately 96% being singletons, with the ten largest covering about 0.21%. The sequenced sample consisted of naive CD8+ T cells sorted from blood. The receptors were sampled from a man between 25 and 39 years old in good health.

V usage is TRBV4-1 and J usage is TRBJ2-7; weak D call: TRBD1 (7 bases). V dropped 3 bases and J dropped 3 bases, with 15 bases sitting between them. The CDR3 has 15 amino acids. CDR1 and CDR2 (germline): MGHRA, YSYEKL. CDR3 sequence: CASSQRQGDFYEQYF. In nucleotides, the CDR3 is TGCGCCAGCAGCCAGAGGCAGGGGGACTTCTACGAGCAGTACTTC.

The CDR3 reads CASSSHGGGGSYNEQFF. The CDR3 DNA sequence: TGTGCCAGCAGCTCCCATGGGGGAGGGGGCTCCTACAATGAGCAGTTCTTC. V gene TRBV11-2 combines with J gene TRBJ2-1, with D maybe TRBD2 (7 bases). The V end was cut by 4 bases, the J end by 0 bases, with 16 bases between. The CDR3 length is 17 residues. Looked up from germline, CDR1 is SGHAT and CDR2 is FQNNGV. The whole variable domain, remainder taken from reference TRBV11-2 and TRBJ2-1, is EAGVAQSPRYKIIEKRQSVAFWCNPISGHATLYWYQQILGQGPKLLIQFQNNGVVDDSQLPKDRFSAERLKGVDSTLKIQPAKLEDSAVYLCASSSHGGGGSYNEQFFGPGTRLTVL.

The chain recombines TRBV9 with TRBJ2-4, with D perhaps matching TRBD1 or TRBD2 (5 bases each). V was clipped by 0 bases and J by 8 bases, with 12 bases between them. The CDR3 is 14 amino acids. CDR1 is SGDLS, CDR2 YYNGEE, per germline. In DNA form, the CDR3 reads TGTGCCAGCAGCGTAGCGGCCGGGGCTGACATTCAGTACTTC. Its translation is CASSVAAGADIQYF.

The sample holds one count of this clone. The chain carries TRBV7-9 and TRBJ2-7; TRBD1 aligns across 7 bases. The CDR3 consists of 12 residues. V lost 7 bases and J lost 3; bases outside the gene matches: 3. Germline V gene data show CDR1 as SEHNR and CDR2 as FQNEAQ (reference sequence). CDR3 nucleotides: TGTGCCAGCACCACAGGGGACTACGAGCAGTACTTC. Residues: CASTTGDYEQYF. The whole variable domain, filled in from reference TRBV7-9 and TRBJ2-7, reads DTGVSQNPRHKITKRGQNVTFRCDPISEHNRLYWYRQTLGQGPEFLTYFQNEAQLEKSRLLSDRFSAERPKGSFSTLEIQRTEQGDSAMYLCASTTGDYEQYFGPGTRLTVT.

The V gene is TRBV2, the J gene TRBJ1-1; D is unclear. Trimming cost V 7 bases and J 1 base, with 19 bases left between them. The germline V gene has CDR1 SNHLY and CDR2 FYNNEI. CDR3 size: 16 residues. CDR3 region: CASIPTAFRANTEAFF. DNA for the CDR3: TGTGCCAGCATACCTACTGCGTTTCGGGCGAACACTGAAGCTTTCTTT.

The chain carries TRBV28 and TRBJ2-1; no clear D. The CDR3 loop spans 14 amino acids. From germline, CDR1 is MDHEN and CDR2 SYDVKM. The V end was cut by 6 bases, the J end by 2 bases, with 11 bases between. DNA for the CDR3: TGTGCCAGCAGCCTTCTCCGCCCCTACAATGAGCAGTTCTTC. Protein: CASSLLRPYNEQFF.

In its sample, this clone was seen once. The gene calls are TRBV15 and TRBJ2-7; no clear D gene. Trimming shortened V by 0 bases and J by 3 bases, and 9 bases separated the two germline ends. Germline V gene data show CDR1 as LNHNV and CDR2 as YYDKDF (reference sequence). The CDR3 sequence is 14 residues long. CDR3 sequence: CATSREALDYEQYF. In DNA, the CDR3 is TGTGCCACCAGCAGAGAAGCTTTGGACTACGAGCAGTACTTC.

With respect to this clone: Additional DNA sequences in this sample encode the identical CDR3. This chain uses TRBV15 with TRBJ1-2; D is unclear. The V end was cut by 0 bases, the J end by 1 base, with 6 bases between. Germline V gene sequence: CDR1 LNHNV, CDR2 YYDKDF (reference sequence). The CDR3 is 14 amino acids. CDR3 DNA sequence: TGTGCCACCAGCAGAGATCGGGGTAACTATGGCTACACCTTC. Translating it yields CATSRDRGNYGYTF. Using reference TRBV15 and TRBJ1-2 for the parts outside the CDR3, the full variable domain is DAMVIQNPRYQVTQFGKPVTLSCSQTLNHNVMYWYQQKSSQAPKLLFHYYDKDFNNEADTPDNFQSRRPNTSFCFLDIRSPGLGDTAMYLCATSRDRGNYGYTFGSGTRLTVV.

The genes are TRBV7-6 and TRBJ2-1, with D possibly being TRBD1 or TRBD2 (5 bases each). Germline CDR1 and CDR2: SGHVS and FNYEAQ. V shed 5 bases and J shed 8 bases, with 16 bases lying between them. The CDR3 length is 14 residues. CDR3 sequence: CASSPRGGTDEQFF. CDR3 coding DNA: TGTGCCAGCAGCCCTCGTGGGGGAACTGATGAGCAGTTCTTC.

V gene TRBV28 combines with J gene TRBJ2-1; D is uncertain. The germline V and J ends were trimmed by 3 bases and 5 bases, with 20 bases remaining between them. In germline, CDR1 is MDHEN, CDR2 SYDVKM. This CDR3 contains 17 residues. The CDR3 sequence: CASSFRSTGSLHNEQFF. For the CDR3, the DNA is TGTGCCAGCAGTTTTCGGTCAACCGGGTCCCTCCACAATGAGCAGTTCTTC.

The chain employs TRBV10-3 and TRBJ2-2, with 11 bases lining up with TRBD1. Germline values: CDR1 ENHRY, CDR2 SYGVKD. This CDR3 comprises 16 residues. The J segment lost 7 bases and the V segment lost 6 bases, leaving 10 bases of the junction unmatched. The CDR3 loop reads CAIRPGTGGYGGELFF. Here the CDR3 DNA reads TGTGCCATCAGGCCAGGGACAGGGGGTTATGGCGGGGAGCTGTTTTTT.

CDR3: CASSSLDRGDAAFF. DNA for the CDR3: TGTGCCAGCAGTTCCCTCGACAGGGGAGACGCGGCTTTCTTT. The chain couples TRBV28 to TRBJ1-1; 8 bases are shared with TRBD1. V shed 4 bases and J 11 bases; nucleotides not matched to a gene: 12. CDR1 MDHEN and CDR2 SYDVKM come from the germline V gene. The length of the CDR3 is 14 residues.

This clone was seen once. This chain connects TRBV19 to TRBJ2-1, with TRBD1 matching over 11 bases. The germline gives CDR1 LNHDA, CDR2 SQIVND (reference sequence). This CDR3 contains 13 residues. V shed 9 bases, J shed 8 bases, and the junction held 6 bases outside the gene matches. CDR3 bases: TGTGCCAGCCGGGACAGGGGGAGCGATGAGCAGTTCTTC. Protein: CASRDRGSDEQFF.

This sequence joins TRBV5-1 and TRBJ2-1; D might be TRBD1 (6 bases). Germline values: CDR1 SGHRS, CDR2 YFSETQ. The CDR3 runs to 15 residues. Trimming removed 2 bases from V and 2 bases from J, with 11 bases in between. CDR3 bases: TGCGCCAGCAGCTTAAAACAGGGTGCCTACAATGAGCAGTTCTTC. It specifies CASSLKQGAYNEQFF. The full variable domain, its missing parts supplied by reference TRBV5-1 and TRBJ2-1, is KAGVTQTPRYLIKTRGQQVTLSCSPISGHRSVSWYQQTPGQGLQFLFEYFSETQRNKGNFPGRFSGRQFSNSRSEMNVSTLELGDSALYLCASSLKQGAYNEQFFGPGTRLTVL.

The V call is TRBV25-1, the J call TRBJ1-3, with D possibly TRBD1 on 5 matching bases. Per germline, CDR1 MGHDK and CDR2 SYGVNS. The CDR3 loop spans 14 amino acids. The V and J ends lost 3 bases and 7 bases respectively, with 13 bases between them. The CDR3 DNA follows: TGTGCCAGCAGTGAGGGTCCTGGGGGGAACACCATATATTTT. Translating it yields CASSEGPGGNTIYF.

J is TRBJ2-1 and V is TRBV15; D unresolved. Trimming shortened V by 3 bases and J by 4 bases, and 7 bases separated the two germline ends. Germline loops: CDR1 LNHNV, CDR2 YYDKDF (reference sequence). CDR3 length: 13 amino acids. CDR3 residues: CATSSSTYNEQFF. The CDR3 DNA follows: TGTGCCACCAGCAGTTCGACATACAATGAGCAGTTCTTC.

J is TRBJ2-1 and V is TRBV6-1; tentatively, D is TRBD2 (5 bases). There are 14 residues in the CDR3. The V end lost 3 bases, the J end lost 6 bases, and 12 bases lay between the germline ends. CDR1 and CDR2 (germline): MNHNS, SASEGT. The CDR3 reads CASSDGMGPNEQFF. The CDR3 nucleotides read TGTGCCAGCAGTGACGGGATGGGTCCCAATGAGCAGTTCTTC.

In this sample, this clone turned up once. This chain connects TRBV6-5 to TRBJ1-1; a possible D gene is TRBD1 (6 bases). The CDR3 sequence is 14 residues long. The germline V gene encodes CDR1 MNHEY and CDR2 SVGAGI. V dropped 6 bases and J dropped 6 bases, with 17 bases sitting between them. In DNA, the CDR3 is TGTGCCAGCAGCCCTCAAACAGGGAAGGCTGAAGCTTTCTTT. Translation: CASSPQTGKAEAFF.

The chain employs TRBV9 and TRBJ2-5; D gene ambiguous. Trimming took 0 bases from V and 4 from J, leaving 7 bases between them. The CDR3 length is 13 residues. Looked up from germline, CDR1 is SGDLS and CDR2 is YYNGEE. CDR3 in DNA: TGTGCCAGCAGCGTAGAGGCTATAGAGACCCAGTACTTC. The encoded protein is CASSVEAIETQYF.

This sequence joins TRBV7-2 and TRBJ2-7; D gene ambiguous. This CDR3 comprises 13 residues. Between the trimmed V and J ends, which lost 3 bases and 1 base, there was a span of 7 bases. Germline V CDR1 and CDR2: SGHTA, FQGNSA. CDR3 sequence reads: CASSFTPSYEQYF. The CDR3 DNA reads TGTGCCAGCAGCTTTACGCCATCCTACGAGCAGTACTTC.

The chain uses TRBV7-9 and TRBJ2-7; 10 bases are shared with TRBD2. Germline trimming cut 3 bases from V and 5 bases from J; bases unmatched to any gene: 10. The CDR3 has 16 residues. The V gene's germline CDR1 is SEHNR and CDR2 FQNEAQ (reference sequence). The CDR3 is CASSLPLAGLPHEQYF. The CDR3, as DNA: TGTGCCAGCAGCTTGCCACTAGCGGGGCTACCCCACGAGCAGTACTTC. Full variable domain (rest looked up from reference TRBV7-9 and TRBJ2-7): DTGVSQNPRHKITKRGQNVTFRCDPISEHNRLYWYRQTLGQGPEFLTYFQNEAQLEKSRLLSDRFSAERPKGSFSTLEIQRTEQGDSAMYLCASSLPLAGLPHEQYFGPGTRLTVT.

V gene TRBV9 combines with J gene TRBJ2-7, with a possible D match to TRBD2 (6 bases). The V gene lost 2 bases and the J gene lost 2 bases, with 11 bases spanning the gap. The CDR3 spans 14 residues. The germline V gene encodes CDR1 SGDLS and CDR2 YYNGEE. The CDR3 loop is CASSVTGSPYEQYF. CDR3 coding DNA: TGTGCCAGCAGCGTTACCGGGAGTCCCTACGAGCAGTACTTC. The variable domain in full, with the rest retrieved from reference TRBV9 and TRBJ2-7, is DSGVTQTPKHLITATGQRVTLRCSPRSGDLSVYWYQQSLDQGLQFLIQYYNGEERAKGNILERFSAQQFPDLHSELNLSSLELGDSALYFCASSVTGSPYEQYFGPGTRLTVT.

The rearrangement uses TRBV19 and TRBJ2-7, with D possibly being TRBD2 (6 bases). This CDR3 is 11 amino acids long. V lost 9 bases and J lost 7, with 13 bases in between. In germline, CDR1 is LNHDA, CDR2 SQIVND (reference sequence). CDR3 nucleotide sequence: TGTGCCAGCTTTGGGGCGGGGGAGCAGTACTTC. It codes for CASFGAGEQYF.

The gene calls are TRBV10-3 and TRBJ2-3, with D unclear. The CDR3 runs 13 residues. Germline values: CDR1 ENHRY, CDR2 SYGVKD. V was clipped by 7 bases and J by 1 base, with 9 bases between them. CDR3: CAIKSPGTDTQYF. The CDR3 nucleotides are TGTGCCATCAAAAGTCCAGGCACAGATACGCAGTATTTT.